This T cell receptor beta chain was documented in a study of blood T cell repertoires in COVID-19. The assay was immunoSEQ multiplex PCR, and TCRdb's table has in-frame clones only and misses some. The sample lists nearly 95,000 clones, about 74% occurring once. This CDR3 has 15 residues. Germline lookup yields CDR1 ENHRY and CDR2 SYGVKD. With 2 bases removed from V and 2 bases from J, the gap between germline ends came to 10 bases. This chain links TRBV10-3 with TRBJ1-3; possible D gene TRBD1, 6 bases. Sequenced input: peripheral blood. The sequence was obtained from a man in his 70s with COVID-19, enrolled during active disease. The DNA of the CDR3 is TGTGCCATCAGTGAGACACAGGGTACTGGAAACACCATATATTTT. Protein: CAISETQGTGNTIYF.